This T cell receptor (beta chain) was sequenced during a study of vaccination and CD4 T cells after COVID-19. In the study overall: Overlapping peptides covering the spike proteins of SARS-CoV-2, HCoV-NL63, HCoV-OC43 and HCoV-229E were added to stimulate cells.

The V gene lost 5 bases and the J gene lost 5 bases, with 22 bases spanning the gap. The CDR3 sequence is 16 residues long. Per germline, CDR1 MNHEY and CDR2 SVGEGT. An Oncomine TCR Beta short-read assay was used to sequence the DNA from cultured CD4+ T cells. TCRdb analysed the PCR reads with MiXCR anew, one entry per CDR3 protein. The sample holds 20,000 to 25,000 distinct CDR3 sequences; roughly 50% are singletons and the top ten take 13%. A remark on this clonotype: Its target is unknown.

Documented time point: late sampling 161 to 241 days after vaccination in a few convalescent patients. This sample's treatment: approximately nine-day PBMC culture with coronavirus spike peptide pools or control peptides (ViraFEST assay). Sequencing was performed on CD4+ T cells from blood, cultured in vitro, taken about 7 months after SARS-CoV-2 vaccination. This receptor was obtained from a human donor who had recovered from COVID-19. The J gene is TRBJ2-7, the V gene TRBV6-2 or TRBV6-3; D might be TRBD1 (6 bases). Here the CDR3 DNA reads TGTGCCAGCAGTCCCCCCCACCGGGACATCCGCCACGAGCAGTACTTC. Protein product: CASSPPHRDIRHEQYF.